These 10 T cell receptor beta chains came from one sample sequenced in a study of T cells after yellow fever vaccination. TCRdb re-called the 5' RACE reads with MiXCR, one entry per CDR3 protein. The sample lists under 400,000 distinct CDR3 sequences, 11% occurring once. Sequencing was performed on PBMCs, taken on the day of the first yellow fever vaccination. All receptors derive from a man aged 18-30 years who received the YFV17D yellow fever vaccine.

This clonotype showed up many times. This chain links TRBV5-1 with TRBJ2-5; 13 bases match TRBD2. V lost 2 bases and J lost 1; bases outside the gene matches: 14. Germline assignment: CDR1 SGHRS and CDR2 YFSETQ. CDR3 length: 20 residues. The CDR3 reads CASSFLTAGLAGTFQETQYF. CDR3 in DNA: TGCGCCAGCAGCTTCCTTACTGCGGGACTAGCGGGGACCTTCCAAGAGACCCAGTACTTC.

The sample holds many counts of this clonotype. The chain employs TRBV7-9 and TRBJ2-5; D is unresolved. Trimming pared 2 bases from V and 3 bases from J, leaving 7 bases between. This CDR3 contains 13 residues. Germline lookup yields CDR1 SEHNR and CDR2 FQNEAQ (reference sequence). The CDR3 reads CASSLFPEETQYF. The CDR3, as DNA: TGTGCCAGCAGCTTATTCCCGGAAGAGACCCAGTACTTC.

This clonotype was observed a few times. The rearrangement uses TRBV2 and TRBJ1-5, with D possibly being TRBD1 (6 bases). V lost 3 bases and J lost 2, with 8 bases in between. The germline gives CDR1 SNHLY, CDR2 FYNNEI. The CDR3 runs 14 residues. In nucleotides, the CDR3 is TGTGCCAGCAGTGACAGGGGCGGCAATCAGCCCCAGCATTTT. This gives the protein CASSDRGGNQPQHF.

This clonotype has more than one count but fewer than ten. V and J are TRBV14 and TRBJ1-2; 8 bases are a match to TRBD1. The V gene's germline CDR1 is SGHDN and CDR2 FVKESK. The length of the CDR3 is 15 residues. After removal of 1 base from V and 4 bases from J, the junction contained 5 bases not matched to a gene. This CDR3 is CASSQAGQGAYGYTF. In DNA, the CDR3 is TGTGCCAGCAGCCAAGCAGGCCAGGGGGCCTATGGCTACACCTTC.

Ten or more counts support this clonotype. V gene TRBV6-2 or TRBV6-3 combines with J gene TRBJ1-1; 8 bases are shared with TRBD1. J lost 8 bases, V lost 6 bases, and 5 bases had no gene match. Germline V CDR1 and CDR2: MNHEY, SVGEGT. This CDR3 is 12 amino acids long. The CDR3 sequence: CASSPRDREAFF. CDR3 in DNA: TGTGCCAGCAGCCCCCGGGACAGGGAAGCTTTCTTT.

This clonotype was counted a few times. The chain uses TRBV4-3 and TRBJ2-2, with D perhaps assigned TRBD1 or TRBD2 (6 bases each). In germline, CDR1 is LGHNA, CDR2 YSLEER. This CDR3 contains 19 residues. Trimming left V 0 bases short and J 0 bases short, with 17 bases between. As DNA, the CDR3 is TGCGCCAGCAGCCAAGAGTCCAGGGGAGGAACCTCGAACACCGGGGAGCTGTTTTTT. Protein sequence: CASSQESRGGTSNTGELFF.

The chain carries TRBV28 and TRBJ2-3; 8 bases align to TRBD2. V gave up 5 bases and J gave up 0 bases; unmatched junction bases: 7. Germline CDR1 MDHEN, CDR2 SYDVKM. The CDR3 length is 16 residues. CDR3 residues: CASSAIAGYSTDTQYF. In DNA form, the CDR3 reads TGTGCCAGCAGTGCAATAGCGGGGTATAGCACAGATACGCAGTATTTT.

The J gene is TRBJ2-4, the V gene TRBV12-3 or TRBV12-4, with TRBD1 identical over 10 bases. The CDR3 has 13 residues. The ends lost 6 bases at V and 8 bases at J; junction bases unmatched: 4. The CDR3 is CASSETGGYIQYF. CDR3 sequence (DNA): TGTGCCAGCAGCGAGACAGGGGGCTACATTCAGTACTTC.

This clonotype was seen a handful of times. The genes are TRBV25-1 and TRBJ1-4; D perhaps matches TRBD1 (5 bases). Germline V gene sequence: CDR1 MGHDK, CDR2 SYGVNS. The CDR3 runs to 14 residues. Trimming took off 0 bases at V and 8 bases at J, with 10 bases between the two ends. In DNA form, the CDR3 reads TGTGCCAGCAGTGAATACAGGGTAGAAGAAAAACTGTTTTTT. It yields the protein CASSEYRVEEKLFF. The full variable domain, completed using reference TRBV25-1 and TRBJ1-4, is EADIYQTPRYLVIGTGKKITLECSQTMGHDKMYWYQQDPGMELHLIHYSYGVNSTEKGDLSSESTVSRIRTEHFPLTLESARPSHTSQYLCASSEYRVEEKLFFGSGTQLSVL.

This clonotype appeared a few times. The chain combines TRBV5-1 with TRBJ2-4, with D possibly being TRBD2 (6 bases). Between the trimmed V and J ends, which lost 4 bases and 0 bases, there was a span of 14 bases. The CDR3 runs 16 residues. The germline gives CDR1 SGHRS, CDR2 YFSETQ. The CDR3 nucleotides are TGCGCCAGCAGCCCGGGAGCCGGGGAAGCCAAAAACATTCAGTACTTC. It translates to CASSPGAGEAKNIQYF.